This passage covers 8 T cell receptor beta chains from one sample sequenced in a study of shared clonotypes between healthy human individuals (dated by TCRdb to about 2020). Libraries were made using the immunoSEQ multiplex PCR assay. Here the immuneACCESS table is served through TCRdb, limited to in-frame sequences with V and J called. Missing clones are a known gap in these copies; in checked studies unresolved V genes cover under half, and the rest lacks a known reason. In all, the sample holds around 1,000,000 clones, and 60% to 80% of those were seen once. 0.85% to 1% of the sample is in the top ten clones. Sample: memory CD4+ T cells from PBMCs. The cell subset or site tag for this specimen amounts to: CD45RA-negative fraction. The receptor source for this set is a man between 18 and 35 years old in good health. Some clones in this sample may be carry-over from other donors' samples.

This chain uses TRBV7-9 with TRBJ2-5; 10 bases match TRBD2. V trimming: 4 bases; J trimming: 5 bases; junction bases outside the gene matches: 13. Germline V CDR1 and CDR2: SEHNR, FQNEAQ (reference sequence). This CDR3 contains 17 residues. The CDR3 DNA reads TGTGCCAGCAGCTCGGGGCATACTAGCGGGGATTCTGAGACCCAGTACTTC. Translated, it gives CASSSGHTSGDSETQYF.

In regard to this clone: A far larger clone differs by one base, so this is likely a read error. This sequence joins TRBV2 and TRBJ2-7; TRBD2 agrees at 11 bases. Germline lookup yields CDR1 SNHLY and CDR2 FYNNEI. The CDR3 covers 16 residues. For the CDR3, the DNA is TGTGCCAGTAAGGGACTAGCGGTAACTGACTCCTACGGGCAGTACTTC. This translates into CASKGLAVTDSYGQYF.

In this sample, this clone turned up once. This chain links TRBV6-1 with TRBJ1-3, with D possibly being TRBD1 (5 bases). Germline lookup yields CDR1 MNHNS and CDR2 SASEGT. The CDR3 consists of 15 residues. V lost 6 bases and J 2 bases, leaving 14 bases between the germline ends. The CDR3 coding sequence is TGTGCCAGCAGCGCAGACAGTGTACCTGGAAACACCATATATTTT. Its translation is CASSADSVPGNTIYF.

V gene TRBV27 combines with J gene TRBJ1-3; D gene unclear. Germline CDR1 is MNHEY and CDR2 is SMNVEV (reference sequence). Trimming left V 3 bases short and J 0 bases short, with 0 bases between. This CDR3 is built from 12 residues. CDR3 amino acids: CASSFSGNTIYF. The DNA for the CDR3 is TGTGCCAGCAGTTTCTCTGGAAACACCATATATTTT.

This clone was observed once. The CDR3 sequence is CASSYSIIRAEETQYF. The CDR3 DNA reads as TGTGCCAGCAGTTACTCGATAATAAGGGCCGAGGAGACCCAGTACTTC. The chain uses TRBV6-5 and TRBJ2-5; D gene uncertain. V dropped 0 bases and J dropped 5 bases, with 16 bases sitting between them. The length of the CDR3 is 16 residues. Germline loops: CDR1 MNHEY, CDR2 SVGAGI.

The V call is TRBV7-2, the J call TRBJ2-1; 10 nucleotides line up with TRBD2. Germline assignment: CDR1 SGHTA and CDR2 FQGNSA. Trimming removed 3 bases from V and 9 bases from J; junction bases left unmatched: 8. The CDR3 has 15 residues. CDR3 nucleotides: TGTGCCAGCAGCTTCACCGGGACTAGCGTCGCTGAGCAGTTCTTC. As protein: CASSFTGTSVAEQFF.

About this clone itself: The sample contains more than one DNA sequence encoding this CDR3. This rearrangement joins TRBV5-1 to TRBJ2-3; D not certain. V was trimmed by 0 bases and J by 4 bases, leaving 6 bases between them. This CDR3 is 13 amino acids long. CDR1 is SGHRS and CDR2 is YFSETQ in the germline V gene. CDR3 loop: CASSLVPSDTQYF. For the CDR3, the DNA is TGCGCCAGCAGCTTGGTCCCGTCAGATACGCAGTATTTT.

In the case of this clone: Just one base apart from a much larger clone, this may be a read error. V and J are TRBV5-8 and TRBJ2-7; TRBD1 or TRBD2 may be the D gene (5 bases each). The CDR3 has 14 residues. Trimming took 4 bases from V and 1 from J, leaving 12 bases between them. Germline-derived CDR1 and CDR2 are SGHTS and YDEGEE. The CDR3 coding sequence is TGTGCCAGCAGCCAAGGGACCAGGTCCTACGAGCAGTACTTC. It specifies CASSQGTRSYEQYF.